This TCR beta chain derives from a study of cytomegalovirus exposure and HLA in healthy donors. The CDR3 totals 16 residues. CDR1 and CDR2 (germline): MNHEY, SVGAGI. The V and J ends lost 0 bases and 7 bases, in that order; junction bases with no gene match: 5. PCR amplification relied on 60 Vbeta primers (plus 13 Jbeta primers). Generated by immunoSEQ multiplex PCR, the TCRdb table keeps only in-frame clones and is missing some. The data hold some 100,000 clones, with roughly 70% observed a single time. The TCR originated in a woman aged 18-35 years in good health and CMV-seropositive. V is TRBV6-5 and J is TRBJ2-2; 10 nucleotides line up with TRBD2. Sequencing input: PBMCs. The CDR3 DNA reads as TGTGCCAGCAGTTACTCAGCTAGCGGGAGTCGCGGGGAGCTGTTTTTT. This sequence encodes CASSYSASGSRGELFF.